Below are 31 T cell receptor beta chains sequenced from a single sample in a study of beta chain features in type 1 diabetes. Since all of the isolated RNA was reverse transcribed, expressed TCRB transcripts were what got sequenced. Assay: immunoSEQ multiplex PCR; the TCRdb copy retains only in-frame clones and omits some. The table has about 930,000 clones, roughly 17% seen once. The source material was naive CD4+ T cells from blood. These receptors were collected from a woman younger than 30 in good health.

This chain connects TRBV4-1 to TRBJ2-1; 10 bases match TRBD2. Germline trimming cut 2 bases from V and 7 bases from J; bases unmatched to any gene: 11. This CDR3 has 17 amino acids. Germline-derived CDR1 and CDR2 are MGHRA and YSYEKL. In DNA, the CDR3 is TGCGCCAGCAGCCAAAGTTTGTCTAGCGGGAGAGGTAATGAGCAGTTCTTC. This encodes CASSQSLSSGRGNEQFF.

The chain combines TRBV7-9 with TRBJ1-2, with D uncertain. The germline gives CDR1 SEHNR, CDR2 FQNEAQ (reference sequence). Trimming took off 3 bases at V and 6 bases at J, with 8 bases between the two ends. CDR3 size: 12 residues. The CDR3 bases are TGTGCCAGCAGCTTTCCCAGTCATGGCTACACCTTC. This codes for CASSFPSHGYTF.

The J gene is TRBJ2-7, the V gene TRBV6-5; 12 bases align to TRBD2. This CDR3 spans 16 amino acids. Trimming cost V 2 bases and J 6 bases; bases outside gene matches: 8. Germline loops: CDR1 MNHEY, CDR2 SVGAGI. Here the CDR3 DNA reads TGTGCCAGCAGTTACGTATCTCCGACTAGCGGGAGCGAGCAGTACTTC. It codes for CASSYVSPTSGSEQYF.

There are a few counts of this clone. The chain has TRBV9 and TRBJ1-1, with TRBD1 identical over 8 bases. V lost 3 bases, J lost 5 bases, and 6 bases stayed unmatched. The CDR3 loop spans 14 amino acids. In germline, CDR1 is SGDLS, CDR2 YYNGEE. CDR3 DNA: TGTGCCAGCAGCGCCCGGGACAGGATGACTGAAGCTTTCTTT. This encodes CASSARDRMTEAFF.

This clone was found a few times. The chain links TRBV6-5 to TRBJ2-1; D uncertain. Trimming removed 5 bases at V and 8 bases at J, with 10 bases between. Germline values: CDR1 MNHEY, CDR2 SVGAGI. CDR3 size: 12 residues. For the CDR3, the DNA is TGTGCCAGCAGTCTGCAGGACGATGAGCAGTTCTTC. The encoded protein is CASSLQDDEQFF.

This clone was seen more than once but under ten times. The chain is built from TRBV13 and TRBJ2-3; 8 positions agree with TRBD2. From germline, CDR1 is PRHDT and CDR2 FYEKMQ (reference sequence). The CDR3 spans 15 residues. V shed 2 bases, J shed 2 bases, and the junction held 3 bases outside the gene matches. In DNA form, the CDR3 reads TGTGCCAGCAGCTTACGGGGGGGGCCCACAGATACGCAGTATTTT. Protein sequence: CASSLRGGPTDTQYF.

This rearrangement joins TRBV7-2 to TRBJ1-2; 7 positions match TRBD1. Germline V CDR1 and CDR2: SGHTA, FQGNSA. The CDR3 consists of 13 residues. With 3 bases clipped from V and 7 bases from J, the junction kept 5 bases outside the gene matches. The CDR3 nucleotides are TGTGCCAGCAGCTTTGGAGGGGGCGCTGGCTACACCTTC. Its translation: CASSFGGGAGYTF. The full variable domain, in which reference TRBV7-2 and TRBJ1-2 provide the parts outside the CDR3, is GAGVSQSPSNKVTEKGKDVELRCDPISGHTALYWYRQSLGQGLEFLIYFQGNSAPDKSGLPSDRFSAERTGGSVSTLTIQRTQQEDSAVYLCASSFGGGAGYTFGSGTRLTVV.

This clone has only a few counts. V and J are TRBV7-2 and TRBJ2-2; perhaps D is TRBD1 or TRBD2 (5 bases each). CDR3 size: 14 residues. The germline V and J ends were trimmed by 3 bases and 5 bases, with 10 bases remaining between them. Germline CDR1 reads SGHTA; CDR2 reads FQGNSA. CDR3 region: CASSLGEGTGELFF. DNA of the CDR3: TGTGCCAGCAGCTTGGGGGAAGGGACCGGGGAGCTGTTTTTT.

This clone came up a few times. The gene calls are TRBV7-2 and TRBJ2-7; D ambiguous. Per the germline V gene, CDR1 is SGHTA and CDR2 is FQGNSA. The CDR3 length is 14 residues. The germline V and J ends were trimmed by 1 base and 2 bases, with 9 bases remaining between them. Written as DNA, the CDR3 is TGTGCCAGCAGCTTAGTCTTTTTCCCCTACGAGCAGTACTTC. This gives the protein CASSLVFFPYEQYF.

Comments on this clone: In the same sample, other DNA sequences code for this CDR3. The chain is built from TRBV7-9 and TRBJ1-5; no clear D gene. The CDR3 is made up of 12 amino acids. V was shortened by 3 bases and J by 4 bases, with 4 bases between the two germline ends. Germline-derived CDR1 and CDR2 are SEHNR and FQNEAQ (reference sequence). The CDR3 nucleotides are TGTGCCAGCAGCTTGGGGAATCAGCCCCAGCATTTT. Encoded protein: CASSLGNQPQHF. The variable domain in full, completed from reference TRBV7-9 and TRBJ1-5, reads DTGVSQNPRHKITKRGQNVTFRCDPISEHNRLYWYRQTLGQGPEFLTYFQNEAQLEKSRLLSDRFSAERPKGSFSTLEIQRTEQGDSAMYLCASSLGNQPQHFGDGTRLSIL.

The chain carries TRBV7-2 and TRBJ2-7; D unresolved. There are 14 residues in the CDR3. Trimming took off 3 bases at V and 2 bases at J, with 11 bases between the two ends. Germline V gene data show CDR1 as SGHTA and CDR2 as FQGNSA. CDR3 bases: TGTGCCAGCAGCTTCGGCCCGGACCCCTACGAGCAGTACTTC. This encodes CASSFGPDPYEQYF.

This clone was seen more than once but under ten times. The chain joins TRBV23-1 to TRBJ2-7; 8 nucleotides match TRBD1. TRBV23-1 is treated as an ORF (open reading frame) with a function not yet certain. The trim removed 0 bases at V and 5 bases at J, leaving 15 bases unmatched. The CDR3 totals 18 residues. CDR3 loop: CASSQSRSRQGAFDEQYF. In DNA form, the CDR3 reads TGCGCCAGCAGTCAATCCCGAAGTCGGCAGGGGGCATTCGACGAGCAGTACTTC.

This chain links TRBV4-3 with TRBJ1-1, with no clear D. V gave up 5 bases and J gave up 5 bases, with 12 bases separating them. CDR1 is LGHNA and CDR2 is YSLEER in the germline V gene. CDR3 length: 13 amino acids. CDR3 residues: CASSTQRRTEAFF. CDR3 DNA sequence: TGCGCCAGCAGCACACAGCGGCGGACTGAAGCTTTCTTT.

This rearrangement joins TRBV15 to TRBJ2-1; D is unresolved. CDR3 length: 13 amino acids. V was trimmed by 4 bases and J by 8 bases, leaving 12 bases between them. Germline CDR1 LNHNV, CDR2 YYDKDF (reference sequence). The CDR3 DNA is TGTGCCACCAGCACCCTGAAAGGAGATGAGCAGTTCTTC. Amino acid sequence: CATSTLKGDEQFF.

In its sample, this clone was seen a few times. This rearrangement joins TRBV28 to TRBJ1-5; D is unclear. Germline V gene data show CDR1 as MDHEN and CDR2 as SYDVKM. The CDR3 sequence is 15 residues long. With 5 bases removed from V and 0 bases from J, the gap between germline ends came to 11 bases. The CDR3 nucleotides read TGTGCCAGCAGTGAGGTGACTTTTAGCAATCAGCCCCAGCATTTT. Residues: CASSEVTFSNQPQHF.

The table lists this clone with a few counts. The chain uses TRBV7-3 and TRBJ2-3; TRBD1 matches 12 bases. The CDR3 has 16 residues. Germline CDR1 reads SGHTA; CDR2 reads FQGTGA. V gave up 3 bases and J gave up 5 bases; unmatched junction bases: 6. CDR3 sequence (DNA): TGTGCCAGCAGCTTCCTCGGGACAGGGGGCGGAGATACGCAGTATTTT. Translating it yields CASSFLGTGGGDTQYF.

The chain uses TRBV7-9 and TRBJ2-7; TRBD1 matches at 8 bases. The germline V gene has CDR1 SEHNR and CDR2 FQNEAQ (reference sequence). Trimming removed 5 bases from V and 1 base from J; junction bases left unmatched: 7. CDR3 length: 15 residues. The CDR3: CASSRQGTQSYEQYF. CDR3 nucleotide sequence: TGTGCCAGCAGCCGACAGGGGACCCAATCCTACGAGCAGTACTTC.

The chain carries TRBV21-1 and TRBJ2-1; the table's D call, TRBD2, has no DNA check behind it. TRBV21-1 is a pseudogene. This CDR3 is built from 15 residues. Written as DNA, the CDR3 is TGTGCCAGCAGCAAGGGAGTAACCACCTACAATGAGCAGTTCTTC. This gives the protein CASSKGVTTYNEQFF.

The chain joins TRBV7-2 to TRBJ1-2; unclear D gene. The length of the CDR3 is 13 residues. The V end was cut by 2 bases, the J end by 2 bases, with 6 bases between. Germline V CDR1 and CDR2: SGHTA, FQGNSA. The CDR3 here is CASSLILNYGYTF. In DNA, the CDR3 is TGTGCCAGCAGCTTAATCCTCAACTATGGCTACACCTTC.

V is TRBV2 and J is TRBJ2-7; TRBD1 matches at 7 bases. The CDR3 runs 12 residues. Germline CDR1 reads SNHLY; CDR2 reads FYNNEI. J was trimmed by 3 bases and V by 6 bases; bases with no gene match: 2. CDR3 residues: CASRRQGYEQYF. CDR3 sequence (DNA): TGTGCCAGCAGACGACAGGGCTACGAGCAGTACTTC.

The chain is built from TRBV7-2 and TRBJ1-2, with 7 bases fitting TRBD1. After removal of 1 base from V and 1 base from J, the junction contained 3 bases not matched to a gene. Per germline, CDR1 SGHTA and CDR2 FQGNSA. This CDR3 is 15 amino acids long. Here the CDR3 DNA reads TGTGCCAGCAGCTTAGTGTCAGGGGGTAACTATGGCTACACCTTC. It translates to CASSLVSGGNYGYTF.

With regard to this clone: At the DNA level, this CDR3 is encoded by other sequences in the same sample as well. The chain links TRBV5-1 to TRBJ2-2; D unclear. Germline assignment: CDR1 SGHRS and CDR2 YFSETQ. V lost 0 bases to trimming and J lost 3 bases, with 3 bases between them. The CDR3 sequence is 13 residues long. CDR3 loop: CASSLGHTGELFF. The CDR3 DNA sequence: TGCGCCAGCAGCTTGGGCCACACCGGGGAGCTGTTTTTT. Filled out from reference TRBV5-1 and TRBJ2-2, the complete variable domain reads KAGVTQTPRYLIKTRGQQVTLSCSPISGHRSVSWYQQTPGQGLQFLFEYFSETQRNKGNFPGRFSGRQFSNSRSEMNVSTLELGDSALYLCASSLGHTGELFFGEGSRLTVL.

Only one count was recorded for this clone. V gene TRBV6-6 combines with J gene TRBJ1-4; no firm D call. This CDR3 contains 15 residues. V gave up 2 bases and J gave up 8 bases, with 15 bases separating them. CDR1 is MNHNY and CDR2 is SVGAGI in the germline V gene (reference sequence). The CDR3 region has the DNA TGTGCCAGCAGTTACCTAAACGGTTTGACGGAAAAACTGTTTTTT. Its translation: CASSYLNGLTEKLFF.

The CDR3 here is CASSPTSGTGGDTQYF. The DNA of the CDR3 is TGTGCCAGCAGCCCTACTAGCGGGACCGGGGGGGATACGCAGTATTTT. This chain uses TRBV5-4 with TRBJ2-3, with TRBD2 matching 10 bases. CDR1 is SGHNT, CDR2 YYREEE, per germline (reference sequence). CDR3 length equals 16 residues. Trimming took 4 bases from V and 6 from J; bases not matched to a gene: 11. The whole variable domain, filled in from reference TRBV5-4 and TRBJ2-3, reads ETGVTQSPTHLIKTRGQQVTLRCSSQSGHNTVSWYQQALGQGPQFIFQYYREEENGRGNFPPRFSGLQFPNYSSELNVNALELDDSALYLCASSPTSGTGGDTQYFGPGTRLTVL.

V gene TRBV6-6 combines with J gene TRBJ2-1; TRBD2 aligns across 15 bases. The CDR3 extends over 15 amino acids. V lost 6 bases, J lost 16 bases, and 13 bases stayed unmatched. CDR1 MNHNY and CDR2 SVGAGI come from the germline V gene (reference sequence). Written as DNA, the CDR3 is TGTGCCAGCAGCACCACCGGGACTAGCGGGAGGAGGCAATTCTTC. It translates to CASSTTGTSGRRQFF.

J is TRBJ2-5 and V is TRBV6-6, with D possibly being TRBD2 (6 bases). In germline, CDR1 is MNHNY, CDR2 SVGAGI (reference sequence). The V end lost 0 bases, the J end lost 5 bases, and 13 bases lay between the germline ends. This CDR3 has 15 residues. The CDR3 loop reads CASSYSASGRETQYF. As DNA, the CDR3 is TGTGCCAGCAGTTACTCGGCCTCAGGGAGGGAGACCCAGTACTTC.

There are a few counts of this clone. V is TRBV2 and J is TRBJ2-2; 7 bases are shared with TRBD2. J was trimmed by 5 bases and V by 1 base; bases with no gene match: 7. Germline assignment: CDR1 SNHLY and CDR2 FYNNEI. The CDR3 is 16 residues long. In DNA, the CDR3 is TGTGCCAGCAGTGAAGTCGGCGGGAGATGGACCGGGGAGCTGTTTTTT. This translates into CASSEVGGRWTGELFF.

The chain has TRBV7-2 and TRBJ2-5; D remains ambiguous. The CDR3 covers 14 residues. Deletions cut 1 base from V and 2 bases from J, with 8 bases between. Per the germline V gene, CDR1 is SGHTA and CDR2 is FQGNSA. The CDR3 DNA reads as TGTGCCAGCAGCTTAGTTTGGCAGCAAGAGACCCAGTACTTC. This encodes CASSLVWQQETQYF. Complete variable domain (other parts from reference TRBV7-2 and TRBJ2-5): GAGVSQSPSNKVTEKGKDVELRCDPISGHTALYWYRQSLGQGLEFLIYFQGNSAPDKSGLPSDRFSAERTGGSVSTLTIQRTQQEDSAVYLCASSLVWQQETQYFGPGTRLLVL.

This clone was detected only a few times. CDR3: CATSRRQAETQYF. The CDR3 region has the DNA TGTGCCACCAGCAGACGACAGGCTGAGACCCAGTACTTC. The rearrangement joins TRBV15 to TRBJ2-5; D is possibly TRBD1 (6 bases). The CDR3 is 13 amino acids. V lost 2 bases, J lost 5 bases, and 9 bases lay in between. Germline V gene sequence: CDR1 LNHNV, CDR2 YYDKDF (reference sequence).

This clone was seen a handful of times. V gene TRBV19 combines with J gene TRBJ1-6, with D unresolved. The CDR3 is 15 amino acids. Germline V gene sequence: CDR1 LNHDA, CDR2 SQIVND (reference sequence). Trimming took off 5 bases at V and 8 bases at J, with 16 bases between the two ends. CDR3 in DNA: TGTGCCAGTAGTTGGCCACATCTAGAGGATTCACCCCTCCACTTT. Translating it yields CASSWPHLEDSPLHF.

The rearrangement joins TRBV7-2 to TRBJ2-7; the D gene is possibly TRBD1 (5 bases). Trimming removed 1 base from V and 1 base from J, with 14 bases in between. Germline V gives CDR1 SGHTA, CDR2 FQGNSA. This CDR3 contains 16 residues. The CDR3 loop reads CASSLVGQGSSYEQYF. CDR3 DNA: TGTGCCAGCAGCTTAGTAGGGCAGGGTTCATCCTACGAGCAGTACTTC. Combining the CDR3 with reference TRBV7-2 and TRBJ2-7 gives the whole variable domain GAGVSQSPSNKVTEKGKDVELRCDPISGHTALYWYRQSLGQGLEFLIYFQGNSAPDKSGLPSDRFSAERTGGSVSTLTIQRTQQEDSAVYLCASSLVGQGSSYEQYFGPGTRLTVT.